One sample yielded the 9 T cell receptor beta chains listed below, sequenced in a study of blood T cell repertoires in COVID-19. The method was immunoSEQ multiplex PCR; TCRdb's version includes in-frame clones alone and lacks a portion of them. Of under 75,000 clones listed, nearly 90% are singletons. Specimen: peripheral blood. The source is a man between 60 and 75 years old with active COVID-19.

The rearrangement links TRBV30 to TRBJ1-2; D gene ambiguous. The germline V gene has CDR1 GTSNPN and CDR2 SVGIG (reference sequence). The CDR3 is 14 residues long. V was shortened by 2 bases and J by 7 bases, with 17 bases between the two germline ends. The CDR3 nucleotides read TGTGCCTGGAGTCCCGCCGGAGTCTCTTCTGGCTACACCTTC. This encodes CAWSPAGVSSGYTF.

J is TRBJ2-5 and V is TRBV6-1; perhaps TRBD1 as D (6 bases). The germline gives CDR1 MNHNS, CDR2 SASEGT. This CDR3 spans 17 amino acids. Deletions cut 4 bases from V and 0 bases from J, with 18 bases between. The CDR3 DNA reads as TGTGCCAGCAGTGGACAGTGGGGACACCCGTACCAAGAGACCCAGTACTTC. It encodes CASSGQWGHPYQETQYF.

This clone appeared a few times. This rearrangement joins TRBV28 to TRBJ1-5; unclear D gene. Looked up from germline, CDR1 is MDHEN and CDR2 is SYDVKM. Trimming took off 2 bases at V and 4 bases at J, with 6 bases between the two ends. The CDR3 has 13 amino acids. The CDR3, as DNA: TGTGCCAGCAGTTTAGGCATAAATCAGCCCCAGCATTTT. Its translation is CASSLGINQPQHF.

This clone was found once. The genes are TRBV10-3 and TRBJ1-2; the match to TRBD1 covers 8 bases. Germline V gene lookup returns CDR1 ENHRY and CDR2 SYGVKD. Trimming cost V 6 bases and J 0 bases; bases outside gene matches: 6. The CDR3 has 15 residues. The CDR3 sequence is CAIRDRVLANYGYTF. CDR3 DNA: TGTGCCATCAGGGACAGGGTTTTAGCTAACTATGGCTACACCTTC.

The CDR3 bases are TGTGCCAGCACGGTTGGGGCCAACGTCCTGACTTTC. It yields the protein CASTVGANVLTF. V gene TRBV28 combines with J gene TRBJ2-6, with D unresolved. The CDR3 has 12 amino acids. V lost 7 bases, J lost 3 bases, and 4 bases lay in between. From germline, CDR1 is MDHEN and CDR2 SYDVKM.

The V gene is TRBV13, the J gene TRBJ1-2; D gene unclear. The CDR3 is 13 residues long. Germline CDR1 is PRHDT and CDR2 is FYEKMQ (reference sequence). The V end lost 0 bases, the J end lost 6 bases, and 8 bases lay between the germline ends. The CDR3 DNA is TGTGCCAGCAGCTTAGGAACGGGGAATGGCTACACCTTC. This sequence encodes CASSLGTGNGYTF.

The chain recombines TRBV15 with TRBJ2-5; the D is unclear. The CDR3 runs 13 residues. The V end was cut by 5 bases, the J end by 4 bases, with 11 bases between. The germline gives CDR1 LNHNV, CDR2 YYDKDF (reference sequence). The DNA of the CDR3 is TGTGCCACCAGCCCCTACCTCCCAGAGACCCAGTACTTC. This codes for CATSPYLPETQYF.

The CDR3 DNA reads as TGTGCCAGTAGACCGGGTAGCGGGGGGTTCACCGGGGAGCTGTTTTTT. Its protein product is CASRPGSGGFTGELFF. The chain combines TRBV19 with TRBJ2-2; 10 bases map to TRBD2. The CDR3 runs 16 residues. CDR1 and CDR2 from the germline V gene are LNHDA and SQIVND (reference sequence). V lost 6 bases and J lost 4; bases outside the gene matches: 8.

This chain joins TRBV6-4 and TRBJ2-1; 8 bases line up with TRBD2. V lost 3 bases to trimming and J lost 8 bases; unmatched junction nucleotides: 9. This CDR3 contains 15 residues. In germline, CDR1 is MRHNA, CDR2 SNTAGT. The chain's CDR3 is CASSDGLAGTHEQFF. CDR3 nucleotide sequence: TGTGCCAGCAGTGATGGCCTAGCGGGTACCCATGAGCAGTTCTTC.